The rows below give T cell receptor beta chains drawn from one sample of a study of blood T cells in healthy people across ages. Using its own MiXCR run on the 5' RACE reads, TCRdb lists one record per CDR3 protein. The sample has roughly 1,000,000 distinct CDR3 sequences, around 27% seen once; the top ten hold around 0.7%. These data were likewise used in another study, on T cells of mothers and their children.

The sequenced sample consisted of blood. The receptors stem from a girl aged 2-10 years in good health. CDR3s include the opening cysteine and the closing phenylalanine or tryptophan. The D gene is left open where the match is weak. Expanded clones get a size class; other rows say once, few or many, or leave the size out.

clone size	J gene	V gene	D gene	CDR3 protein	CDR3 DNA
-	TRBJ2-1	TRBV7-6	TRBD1	CASSGAGTGLDEQFF	TGTGCCAGCAGCGGAGCCGGGACAGGCCTCGATGAGCAGTTCTTC
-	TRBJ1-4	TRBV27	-	CASSLGQLPLGEKLVF	TGTGCCAGCAGTTTAGGTCAGCTCCCATTAGGTGAAAAACTGGTTTTT
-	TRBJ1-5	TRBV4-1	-	CASSQDKQTQHF	TGCGCCAGCAGCCAGGATAAACAAACCCAGCATTTT
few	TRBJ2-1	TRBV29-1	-	CSVEGAYSSYNEQFF	TGCAGCGTTGAAGGGGCGTATAGCTCCTACAATGAGCAGTTCTTC
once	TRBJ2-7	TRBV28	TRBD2	CASSQPGLGTNEQYF	TGTGCCAGCAGTCAACCGGGACTAGGAACAAACGAGCAGTACTTC
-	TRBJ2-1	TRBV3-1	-	CASTRTGQYNEQFF	TGTGCCAGCACCCGAACGGGGCAGTACAATGAGCAGTTCTTC
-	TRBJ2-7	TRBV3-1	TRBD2	CASSLTRGTSGTYEQYF	TGTGCCAGCAGCCTAACTAGAGGGACTAGCGGAACCTACGAGCAGTACTTC
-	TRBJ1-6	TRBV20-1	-	CSAREVIGSPLHF	TGCAGTGCTAGAGAGGTGATCGGCTCACCCCTCCACTTT
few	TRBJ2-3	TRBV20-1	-	CSARLSTGEGTQYF	TGCAGTGCTAGATTATCGACAGGGGAGGGTACGCAGTATTTT
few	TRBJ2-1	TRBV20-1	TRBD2	CSAESKLWSAGEVPNEQFF	TGCAGTGCTGAGTCCAAATTATGGTCCGCGGGAGAAGTTCCCAATGAGCAGTTCTTC
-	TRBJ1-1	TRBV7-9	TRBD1	CASSTRGGAGLNTEAFF	TGTGCCAGCAGCACCAGGGGGGGGGCAGGACTGAACACTGAAGCTTTCTTT
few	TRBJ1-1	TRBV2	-	CASSALGGREAFF	TGTGCCAGCAGTGCCTTAGGGGGACGTGAAGCTTTCTTT
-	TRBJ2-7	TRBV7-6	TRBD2	CASSRILAGDEQYF	TGTGCCAGCAGCCGCATCTTAGCGGGGGACGAGCAGTACTTC
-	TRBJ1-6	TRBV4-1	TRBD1	CASSQAHRGGGYNSPLHF	TGCGCCAGCAGCCAAGCTCATAGAGGGGGCGGCTATAATTCACCCCTCCACTTT
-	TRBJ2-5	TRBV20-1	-	CSARGSAETQYF	TGCAGTGCTAGAGGGTCTGCAGAGACCCAGTACTTC
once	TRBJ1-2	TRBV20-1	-	CSARRGSPNYGYTF	TGCAGTGCAAGAAGGGGAAGTCCTAACTATGGCTACACCTTC
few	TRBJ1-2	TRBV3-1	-	CASSQEGSRGGYTF	TGTGCCAGCAGCCAAGAAGGGAGCAGGGGCGGCTACACCTTC